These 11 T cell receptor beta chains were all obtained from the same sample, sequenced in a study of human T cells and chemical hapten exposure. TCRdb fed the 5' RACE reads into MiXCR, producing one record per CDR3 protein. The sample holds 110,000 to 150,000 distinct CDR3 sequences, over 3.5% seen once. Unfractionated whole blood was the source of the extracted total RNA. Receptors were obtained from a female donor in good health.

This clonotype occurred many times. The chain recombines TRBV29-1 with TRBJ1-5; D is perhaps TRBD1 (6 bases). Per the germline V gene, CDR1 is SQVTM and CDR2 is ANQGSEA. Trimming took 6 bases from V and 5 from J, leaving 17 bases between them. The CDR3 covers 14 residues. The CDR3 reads CSVAGTRSDQPQHF. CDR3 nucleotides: TGCAGCGTCGCCGGGACAAGGTCTGATCAGCCCCAGCATTTT.

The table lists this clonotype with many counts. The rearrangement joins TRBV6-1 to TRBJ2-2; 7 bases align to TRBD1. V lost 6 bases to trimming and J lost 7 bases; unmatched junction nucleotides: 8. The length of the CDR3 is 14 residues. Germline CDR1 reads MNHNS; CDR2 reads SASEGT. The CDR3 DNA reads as TGTGCCAGCAGCTTACAGGGGAACGACGGGGAGCTGTTTTTT. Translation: CASSLQGNDGELFF.

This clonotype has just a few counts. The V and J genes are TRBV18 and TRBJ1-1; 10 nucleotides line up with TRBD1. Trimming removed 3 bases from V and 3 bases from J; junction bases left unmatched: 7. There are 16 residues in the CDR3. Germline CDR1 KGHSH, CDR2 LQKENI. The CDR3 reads CASSPTGGFLDTEAFF. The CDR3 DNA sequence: TGTGCCAGCTCACCGACAGGGGGCTTTCTGGACACTGAAGCTTTCTTT.

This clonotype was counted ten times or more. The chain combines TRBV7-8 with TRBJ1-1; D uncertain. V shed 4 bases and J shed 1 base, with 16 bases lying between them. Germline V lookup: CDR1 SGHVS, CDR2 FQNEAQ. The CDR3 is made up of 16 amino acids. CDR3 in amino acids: CASSSRPARPNTEAFF. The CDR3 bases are TGTGCCAGCAGCTCACGACCGGCGCGACCGAACACTGAAGCTTTCTTT.

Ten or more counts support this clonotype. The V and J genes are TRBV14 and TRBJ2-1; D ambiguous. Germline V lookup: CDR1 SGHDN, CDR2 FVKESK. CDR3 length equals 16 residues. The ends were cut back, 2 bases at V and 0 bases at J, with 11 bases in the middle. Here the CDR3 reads CASSQPGQSSYNEQFF. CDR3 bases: TGTGCCAGCAGCCAACCCGGGCAGAGCTCCTACAATGAGCAGTTCTTC.

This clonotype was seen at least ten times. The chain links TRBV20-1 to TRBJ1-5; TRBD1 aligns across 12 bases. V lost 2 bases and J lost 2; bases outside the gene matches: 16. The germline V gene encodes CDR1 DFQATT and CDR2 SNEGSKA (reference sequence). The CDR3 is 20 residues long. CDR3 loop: CSARWAPGQGARGGNQPQHF. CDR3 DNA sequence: TGCAGTGCTAGATGGGCCCCGGGACAGGGGGCAAGGGGAGGCAATCAGCCCCAGCATTTT.

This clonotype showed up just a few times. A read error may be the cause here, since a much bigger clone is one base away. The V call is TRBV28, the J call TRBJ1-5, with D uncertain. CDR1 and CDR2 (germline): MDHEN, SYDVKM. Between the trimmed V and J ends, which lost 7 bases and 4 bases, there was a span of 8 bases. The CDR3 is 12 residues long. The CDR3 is CASTCSNQPQHF. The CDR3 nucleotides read TGTGCCAGCACGTGTTCAAATCAGCCCCAGCATTTT. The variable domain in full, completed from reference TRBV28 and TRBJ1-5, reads DVKVTQSSRYLVKRTGEKVFLECVQDMDHENMFWYRQDPGLGLRLIYFSYDVKMKEKGDIPEGYSVSREKKERFSLILESASTNQTSMYLCASTCSNQPQHFGDGTRLSIL.

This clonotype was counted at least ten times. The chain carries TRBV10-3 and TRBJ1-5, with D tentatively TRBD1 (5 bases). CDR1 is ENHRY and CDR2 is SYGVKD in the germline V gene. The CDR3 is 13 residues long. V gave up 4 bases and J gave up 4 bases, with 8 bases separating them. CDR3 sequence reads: CAISVGGNQPQHF. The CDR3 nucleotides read TGTGCCATCAGTGTGGGGGGAAATCAGCCCCAGCATTTT.

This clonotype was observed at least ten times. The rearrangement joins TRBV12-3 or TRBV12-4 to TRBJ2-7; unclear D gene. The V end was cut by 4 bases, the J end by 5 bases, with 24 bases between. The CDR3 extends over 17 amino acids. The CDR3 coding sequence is TGTGCCAGCAGTTCATCGGGTTTCGTACCTCCCACGGACGAGCAGTACTTC. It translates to CASSSSGFVPPTDEQYF.

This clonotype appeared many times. The DNA for the CDR3 is TGCGCCAGCAGCTTGCTGGGCACCGGTGAAAAACTGTTTTTT. Translation gives CASSLLGTGEKLFF. This sequence joins TRBV5-1 and TRBJ1-4; D unresolved. Germline V gene sequence: CDR1 SGHRS, CDR2 YFSETQ. The CDR3 is 14 amino acids. Trimming took 1 base from V and 7 from J, leaving 11 bases between them.

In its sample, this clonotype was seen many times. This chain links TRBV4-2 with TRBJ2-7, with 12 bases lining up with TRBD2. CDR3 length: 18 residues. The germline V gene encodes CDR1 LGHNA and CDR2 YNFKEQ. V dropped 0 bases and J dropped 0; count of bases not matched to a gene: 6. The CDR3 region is CASSQDLLAGGGSYEQYF. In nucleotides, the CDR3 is TGTGCCAGCAGCCAAGATCTCCTAGCGGGGGGGGGCTCCTACGAGCAGTACTTC.